What follows are 7 T cell receptor beta chains derived from one specimen sequenced in a study of blood T cell repertoires in COVID-19. Clones were read by immunoSEQ multiplex PCR, and TCRdb kept only the in-frame ones, dropping some. The sample shows fewer than 600,000 clones, nearly 90% of them seen only once. The sample taken for sequencing was peripheral blood. These receptors were taken from a man in his late teens or twenties with COVID-19, enrolled during active disease.

The CDR3 loop reads CASSPTSGLSAYEQYF. CDR3 nucleotide sequence: TGTGCCAGCAGCCCTACATCGGGACTATCCGCCTACGAGCAGTACTTC. The chain uses TRBV7-9 and TRBJ2-7; 7 nucleotides agree with TRBD2. The CDR3 runs to 16 residues. Trimming cost V 5 bases and J 2 bases; bases outside gene matches: 12. Looked up from germline, CDR1 is SEHNR and CDR2 is FQNEAQ (reference sequence). Variable domain in full (rest from reference TRBV7-9 and TRBJ2-7): DTGVSQNPRHKITKRGQNVTFRCDPISEHNRLYWYRQTLGQGPEFLTYFQNEAQLEKSRLLSDRFSAERPKGSFSTLEIQRTEQGDSAMYLCASSPTSGLSAYEQYFGPGTRLTVT.

The V and J genes are TRBV2 and TRBJ2-7; 7 nucleotides agree with TRBD2. Trimming took 7 bases from V and 5 from J; bases not matched to a gene: 8. Germline CDR1 is SNHLY and CDR2 is FYNNEI. The CDR3 loop spans 13 amino acids. DNA for the CDR3: TGTGCCAGCATTCGTCTAGCGGACCACGAGCAGTACTTC. Residues: CASIRLADHEQYF.

In this sample, this clone turned up once. V gene TRBV5-1 combines with J gene TRBJ1-5, with D unclear. The V and J ends lost 1 base and 5 bases respectively, with 7 bases between them. The CDR3 spans 13 residues. Germline CDR1 and CDR2: SGHRS and YFSETQ. In nucleotides, the CDR3 is TGCGCCAGCAGCTTGTCCCCTGATCAGCCCCAGCATTTT. Amino acid sequence: CASSLSPDQPQHF.

The J gene is TRBJ2-2, the V gene TRBV27, with D possibly matching TRBD1 (8 bases). The CDR3 is made up of 15 amino acids. V dropped 3 bases and J dropped 7 bases, with 15 bases sitting between them. CDR1 and CDR2 from the germline V gene are MNHEY and SMNVEV (reference sequence). The CDR3 reads CASSLRTGRDGELFF. In nucleotides, the CDR3 is TGTGCCAGCAGTTTGCGGACAGGGAGGGACGGGGAGCTGTTTTTT.

The chain uses TRBV5-8 and TRBJ2-2; D is perhaps TRBD2 (5 bases). The germline V and J ends were trimmed by 1 base and 7 bases, with 11 bases remaining between them. The length of the CDR3 is 14 residues. The germline gives CDR1 SGHTS, CDR2 YDEGEE. The CDR3 DNA sequence: TGTGCCAGCAGCTTGATGCTAGCCGGCGGGGAGCTGTTTTTT. Translation: CASSLMLAGGELFF. Complete variable domain (other parts from reference TRBV5-8 and TRBJ2-2): EAGVTQSPTHLIKTRGQQATLRCSPISGHTSVYWYQQALGLGLQFLLWYDEGEERNRGNFPPRFSGRQFPNYSSELNVNALELEDSALYLCASSLMLAGGELFFGEGSRLTVL.

The chain carries TRBV3-1 (or the pseudogene TRBV3-2) and TRBJ2-3; 9 bases agree with TRBD1. Germline V lookup: CDR1 LGHDT, CDR2 YNNKEL (reference sequence). The CDR3 spans 15 residues. The J segment lost 2 bases and the V segment lost 5 bases, leaving 5 bases of the junction unmatched. CDR3 nucleotides: TGTGCCAGCAGCAGGGGGACAGGGCTCACAGATACGCAGTATTTT. This sequence encodes CASSRGTGLTDTQYF.

The chain joins TRBV3-1 (or the pseudogene TRBV3-2) to TRBJ2-7, with 7 bases fitting TRBD1. Germline CDR1 and CDR2: LGHDT and YNNKEL (reference sequence). Trimming took 6 bases from V and 0 from J; bases not matched to a gene: 8. The CDR3 is made up of 15 amino acids. In nucleotides, the CDR3 is TGTGCCAGCAGTTCTTGGACAGGCCTCTCCTACGAGCAGTACTTC. Protein sequence: CASSSWTGLSYEQYF.